Here is one T cell receptor (beta chain) with its context. What it binds is unknown. This entry comes from a study of cytomegalovirus exposure and HLA in healthy donors. PCR involved 60 Vbeta and 13 Jbeta primers. Method: immunoSEQ multiplex PCR; TCRdb's copy keeps in-frame clones and lacks some. This table has 100,000 to 150,000 clones, around 71% appearing once. All the people who gave samples were healthy bone marrow donors. The V and J ends lost 4 bases and 0 bases respectively, with 12 bases between them. The germline gives CDR1 SEHNR, CDR2 FQNEAQ (reference sequence). The CDR3 sequence is 16 residues long. Study conclusions and caveats: Sequencing likely produced, as an artifact, a cluster of highly shared sequence variants.

Sequenced material: PBMCs. The chain couples TRBV7-9 to TRBJ1-4; unclear D gene. The receptor comes from a woman aged 55-75 years in good health and CMV-seropositive. CDR3: CASSSDQVATNEKLFF. The CDR3 coding sequence is TGTGCCAGCAGCTCCGACCAGGTTGCAACTAATGAAAAACTGTTTTTT.